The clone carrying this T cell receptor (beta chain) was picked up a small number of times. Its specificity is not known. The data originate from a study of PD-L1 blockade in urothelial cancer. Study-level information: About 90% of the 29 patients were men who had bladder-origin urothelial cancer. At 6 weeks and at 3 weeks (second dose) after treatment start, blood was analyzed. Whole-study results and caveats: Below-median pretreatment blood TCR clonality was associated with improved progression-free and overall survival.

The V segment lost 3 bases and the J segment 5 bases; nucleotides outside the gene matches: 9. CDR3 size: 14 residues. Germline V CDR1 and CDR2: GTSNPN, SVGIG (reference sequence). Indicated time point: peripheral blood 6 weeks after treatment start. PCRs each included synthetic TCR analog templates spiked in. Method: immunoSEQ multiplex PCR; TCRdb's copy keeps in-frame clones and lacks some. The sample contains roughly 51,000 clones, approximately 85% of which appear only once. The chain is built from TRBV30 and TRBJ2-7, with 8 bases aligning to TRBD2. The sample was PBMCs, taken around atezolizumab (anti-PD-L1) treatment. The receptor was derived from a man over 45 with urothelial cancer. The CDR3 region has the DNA TGTGCCTGGAGCCCCCGGGGGGGGCAACACGAGCAGTACTTC. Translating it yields CAWSPRGGQHEQYF.